The clone carrying this T cell receptor beta chain came up many times. No antigen is known for it. TCR beta CDR3 region amplification was performed from RNA transcripts. TCR CDR3 regions were first amplified by RT-PCR with HTBI primers. MiXCR, applied by TCRdb to the multiplex PCR reads, yields one record per CDR3 protein. The sample shows 200,000 to 250,000 distinct CDR3 sequences, approximately 16% of them seen only once. This entry belongs to a study of T cells in Graves' hyperthyroidism and ophthalmopathy. The study, taken as a whole, reports: The model anticipated ophthalmopathy a median around six months pre-onset.

In making diagnoses, clinical symptoms, serum thyroxine and TRAb, thyroid ultrasound and orbital computed tomography were all used. The sequence was obtained from a man aged 40-50 years with Graves' hyperthyroidism. The sequenced sample was blood.

Here the CDR3 reads CASKTAMTTEAFF. CDR3 bases: TGTGCCAGTAAGACAGCCATGACCACTGAAGCTTTCTTT. This rearrangement joins TRBV19 to TRBJ1-1, with a weak D call TRBD1 (5 bases). Germline V gives CDR1 LNHDA, CDR2 SQIVND (reference sequence). V shed 7 bases and J shed 4 bases, with 13 bases lying between them. The CDR3 length is 13 residues.